Described below is a single T cell receptor beta chain sequence and its context. Its specificity is unknown. This CDR3 is built from 14 residues. With 5 bases removed from V and 3 bases from J, the gap between germline ends came to 13 bases. Germline V gives CDR1 SEHNR, CDR2 FQNEAQ (reference sequence). This sample was taken from a study of T cell responses to AZD1222 COVID-19 vaccine. Generated by immunoSEQ multiplex PCR, the TCRdb table keeps only in-frame clones and is missing some. The table records about 130,000 clones, approximately 86% of them present only once. General study points: Per reports, nearly half of all spike-specific TCRs target regions that are unmutated in variants.

Sequenced here: peripheral blood, sampled on day 0 of AZD1222 vaccination. The chain combines TRBV7-9 with TRBJ2-5; D is unresolved. The receptor was isolated from an adult in good health. The CDR3 spells CASSPSYGKETQYF. The CDR3 region has the DNA TGTGCCAGCAGCCCTAGTTATGGGAAAGAGACCCAGTACTTC.